A selection of T cell receptor beta chains follows, all from one sample in a study of Graves' ophthalmopathy and Graves' hyperthyroidism. In TCRdb, the multiplex PCR reads were re-called with MiXCR into one record per CDR3 protein. The top ten hold about 40% of the sample, which has about 740,000 distinct CDR3 sequences, 40% seen once. Sequencing was performed on peripheral blood. The receptors here all came from an adult man with Graves' ophthalmopathy. Both conserved end residues are part of each CDR3. The D gene is left open where the match is weak. Clone sizes are given selectively: once, few, many, or a class where the clone is expanded.

clone_size d_call j_call v_call cdr3_aa cdr3_nt
NA TRBD1 TRBJ2-2 TRBV12-3/TRBV12-4 CASKRQGWELFF TGTGCCAGCAAGAGACAGGGGTGGGAGCTGTTTTTT
many TRBD1 TRBJ2-2 TRBV10-3 CAISEQPGKGQGTNTGELFF TGTGCCATCAGTGAGCAACCCGGAAAGGGACAGGGGACGAACACCGGGGAGCTGTTTTTT
once NA TRBJ2-7 TRBV7-7 CASSFFDRFSSEQYF TGTGCCAGCAGCTTCTTCGACAGGTTCTCCTCAGAGCAGTACTTC
NA NA TRBJ1-1 TRBV2 CASRATKTRVNTEAFF TGTGCCAGCAGGGCTACTAAGACTCGTGTGAACACTGAAGCTTTCTTT
NA NA TRBJ1-1 TRBV25-1 CASSEYNNEAFF TGTGCCAGCAGTGAATATAACAATGAAGCTTTCTTT
NA NA TRBJ2-7 TRBV7-2 CASTTGPMGREQYF TGTGCCAGTACGACAGGGCCTATGGGGAGGGAGCAGTACTTC
NA NA TRBJ2-7 TRBV2 CASSLLVSDEQYF TGTGCCAGCAGTTTGCTGGTAAGCGACGAGCAGTACTTC
NA NA TRBJ1-1 TRBV7-9 CASSYHRVGAFF TGTGCCAGCAGCTACCACAGGGTTGGAGCTTTCTTT
many NA TRBJ1-6 TRBV7-2 CASSLMTGFPLHF TGTGCCAGCAGCTTAATGACAGGATTCCCCCTCCACTTT
NA NA TRBJ1-4 TRBV5-6 CASSIRGRTKLFF TGTGCCAGCAGTATCCGGGGGCGGACGAAACTGTTTTTT
NA NA TRBJ1-5 TRBV6-5 CANSYSLGQPQHF TGTGCCAACAGTTACTCTTTGGGTCAGCCCCAGCATTTT
many NA TRBJ2-7 TRBV7-2 CASSLGTTSYEQYF TGTGCCAGCAGCCTGGGGACAACCTCCTACGAGCAGTACTTC
NA TRBD1 TRBJ2-3 TRBV11-2 CASSATGTIRDTQYF TGTGCCAGCAGCGCGACAGGGACGATTAGGGATACGCAGTATTTT
NA NA TRBJ2-7 TRBV2 CASSPFRGSLTEQYF TGTGCCAGCAGTCCCTTTCGGGGGAGCTTAACCGAGCAGTACTTC
NA NA TRBJ1-5 TRBV9 CASSGAGQPQHF TGTGCCAGCAGCGGAGCGGGACAGCCCCAGCATTTT
NA TRBD1 TRBJ1-2 TRBV19 CASSGGLGYTF TGTGCCAGTTCAGGGGGCCTTGGCTACACCTTC
NA TRBD1 TRBJ1-1 TRBV29-1 CSAPGQGAGTEAFF TGCAGCGCCCCGGGACAGGGGGCCGGCACTGAAGCTTTCTTT
NA NA TRBJ1-2 TRBV7-2 CAGSLDGQNIYGYTF TGTGCCGGCAGCTTAGACGGACAGAATATCTATGGCTACACCTTC
many NA TRBJ1-1 TRBV10-3 CAIKQGSEAFF TGTGCCATCAAGCAGGGCTCTGAAGCTTTCTTT
NA NA TRBJ1-4 TRBV12-3/TRBV12-4 CASSQRDGLANEKLFF TGTGCCAGCAGTCAGCGGGATGGGTTAGCTAATGAAAAACTGTTTTTT
NA NA TRBJ1-1 TRBV25-1 CASSFYGTQAFF TGTGCCAGCAGTTTTTACGGGACACAAGCTTTCTTT
once TRBD1 TRBJ2-5 TRBV7-3 CASSSGQGLQETQYF TGTGCCAGCAGCTCTGGACAGGGGCTCCAAGAGACCCAGTACTTC
many NA TRBJ1-2 TRBV14 CASSQGRDIANYGYTF TGTGCCAGCAGCCAAGGGAGGGACATCGCTAACTATGGCTACACCTTC
NA TRBD1 TRBJ2-5 TRBV11-2 CASSLGQGWETQYF TGTGCCAGCAGCTTGGGACAGGGCTGGGAGACCCAGTACTTC
NA NA TRBJ2-6 TRBV7-9 CASSIDGGDPGANVLTF TGTGCCAGTAGTATAGATGGCGGGGACCCTGGGGCCAACGTCCTGACTTTC